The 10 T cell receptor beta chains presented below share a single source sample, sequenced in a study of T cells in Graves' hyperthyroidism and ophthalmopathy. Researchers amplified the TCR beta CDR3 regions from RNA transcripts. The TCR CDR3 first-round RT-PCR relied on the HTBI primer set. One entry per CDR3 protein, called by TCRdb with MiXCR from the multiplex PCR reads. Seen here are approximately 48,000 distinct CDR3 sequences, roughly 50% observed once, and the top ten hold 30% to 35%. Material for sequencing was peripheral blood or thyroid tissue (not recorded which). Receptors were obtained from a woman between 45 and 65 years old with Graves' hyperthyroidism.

CDR3 protein: CASSTESGEKLFF. The CDR3 DNA reads TGTGCCAGCAGTACGGAGTCAGGCGAAAAACTGTTTTTT. The chain recombines TRBV2 with TRBJ1-4; D remains ambiguous. This CDR3 has 13 residues. Trimming stripped 5 bases from V and 8 bases from J, with 12 bases between. Germline assignment: CDR1 SNHLY and CDR2 FYNNEI. Drawing the rest from reference TRBV2 and TRBJ1-4, the complete variable domain is EPEVTQTPSHQVTQMGQEVILRCVPISNHLYFYWYRQILGQKVEFLVSFYNNEISEKSEIFDDQFSVERPDGSNFTLKIRSTKLEDSAMYFCASSTESGEKLFFGSGTQLSVL.

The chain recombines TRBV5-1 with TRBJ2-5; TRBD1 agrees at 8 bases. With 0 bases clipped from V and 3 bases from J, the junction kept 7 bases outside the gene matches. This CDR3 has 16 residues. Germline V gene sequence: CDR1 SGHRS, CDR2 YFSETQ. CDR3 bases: TGCGCCAGCAGCTTGGGACAGGGGATCGAAGAAGAGACCCAGTACTTC. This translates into CASSLGQGIEEETQYF.

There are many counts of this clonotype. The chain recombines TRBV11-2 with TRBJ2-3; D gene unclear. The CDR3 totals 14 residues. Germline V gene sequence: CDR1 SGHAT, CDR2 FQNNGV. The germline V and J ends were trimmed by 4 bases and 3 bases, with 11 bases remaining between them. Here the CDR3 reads CASSSRRNTDTQYF. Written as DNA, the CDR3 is TGTGCCAGCAGCTCCCGGCGGAATACAGATACGCAGTATTTT.

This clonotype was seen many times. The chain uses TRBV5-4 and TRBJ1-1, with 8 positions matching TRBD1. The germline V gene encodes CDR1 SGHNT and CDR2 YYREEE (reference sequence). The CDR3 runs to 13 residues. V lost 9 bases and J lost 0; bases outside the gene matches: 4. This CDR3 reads CATRTGMNTEAFF. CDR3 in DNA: TGTGCCACCCGGACAGGGATGAACACTGAAGCTTTCTTT.

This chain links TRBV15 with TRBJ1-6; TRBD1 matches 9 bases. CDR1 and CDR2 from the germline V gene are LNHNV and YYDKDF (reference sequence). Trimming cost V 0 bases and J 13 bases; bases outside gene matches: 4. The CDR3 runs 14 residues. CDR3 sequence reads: CATSRDLGTGPLHF. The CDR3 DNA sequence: TGTGCCACCAGCAGAGATCTCGGGACAGGGCCCCTCCACTTT.

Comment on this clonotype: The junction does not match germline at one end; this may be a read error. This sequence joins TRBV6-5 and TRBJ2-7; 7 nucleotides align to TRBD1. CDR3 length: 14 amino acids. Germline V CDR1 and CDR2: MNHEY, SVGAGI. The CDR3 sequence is CAISDTTGPYEQYF. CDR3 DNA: TGTGCCATCAGTGACACGACAGGGCCCTACGAGCAGTACTTC.

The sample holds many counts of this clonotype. The CDR3 here is CASEVGGLQETQYF. As DNA, the CDR3 is TGTGCCAGCGAAGTCGGAGGACTGCAAGAGACCCAGTACTTC. J is TRBJ2-5 and V is TRBV2; D is possibly TRBD2 (5 bases). The CDR3 runs to 14 residues. V lost 8 bases to trimming and J lost 2 bases, with 15 bases between them. Per the germline V gene, CDR1 is SNHLY and CDR2 is FYNNEI.

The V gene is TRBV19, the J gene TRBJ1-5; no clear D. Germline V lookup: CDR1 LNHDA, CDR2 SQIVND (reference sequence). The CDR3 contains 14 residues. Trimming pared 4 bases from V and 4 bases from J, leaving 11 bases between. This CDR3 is CASSNGQRNQPQHF. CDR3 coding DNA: TGTGCCAGTAGTAATGGGCAGAGGAATCAGCCCCAGCATTTT.

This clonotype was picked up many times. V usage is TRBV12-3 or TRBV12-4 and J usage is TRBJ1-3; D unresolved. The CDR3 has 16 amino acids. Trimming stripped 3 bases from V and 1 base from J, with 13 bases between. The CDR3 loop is CASSLGGPSSGNTIYF. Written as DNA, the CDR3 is TGTGCCAGCAGTTTGGGAGGACCAAGTTCTGGAAACACCATATATTTT.

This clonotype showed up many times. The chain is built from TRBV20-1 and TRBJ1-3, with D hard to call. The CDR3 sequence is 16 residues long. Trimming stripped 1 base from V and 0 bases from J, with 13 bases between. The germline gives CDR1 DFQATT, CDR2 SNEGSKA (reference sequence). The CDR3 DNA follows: TGCAGTGCTAGAGCGACCGCCCGCAGCTCTGGAAACACCATATATTTT. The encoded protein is CSARATARSSGNTIYF.